Listed below are T cell receptor beta chains from one sample, sequenced in a study of Ad26.COV2.S vaccination and SARS-CoV-2 variants. Repertoires were generated with immunoSEQ multiplex PCR, while TCRdb's copy carries only in-frame clones and drops some. In the table there are more than 150,000 clones, approximately 88% of which are singletons. Sequencing was performed on peripheral blood, taken after recovery from COVID-19. The receptors come from a human donor who had recovered from COVID-19. Each CDR3 is given with its conserved first and last residue. The D gene is left open where the match is weak. Clone sizes are given selectively: once, few, many, or a class where the clone is expanded.

v_call,j_call,d_call,clone_size,cdr3_aa,cdr3_nt
TRBV6-6,TRBJ2-7,.,few,CASSLDSYEQYF,TGTGCCAGCAGTTTGGACAGCTACGAGCAGTACTTC
TRBV19,TRBJ2-3,TRBD2,.,CASISGGATDTQYF,TGTGCCAGTATTAGCGGGGGGGCCACGGATACGCAGTATTTT
TRBV15,TRBJ1-5,.,.,CATSRDTVPQPQHF,TGTGCCACCAGCAGAGATACGGTTCCTCAGCCCCAGCATTTT
TRBV7-2,TRBJ2-7,TRBD2,.,CASSLSGGAAYEQYF,TGTGCCAGCAGCCTTAGCGGGGGGGCCGCCTACGAGCAGTACTTC
TRBV30,TRBJ2-7,.,.,CAWSMGHYSYEQYF,TGTGCCTGGAGTATGGGACACTACTCCTACGAGCAGTACTTC
TRBV2,TRBJ2-3,.,.,CASSEGGNTQYF,TGTGCCAGCAGTGAAGGGGGCAATACGCAGTATTTT
TRBV19,TRBJ1-6,TRBD1,.,CASSTSGGQGRSPLHF,TGTGCCAGTAGTACCTCCGGGGGACAGGGTCGCTCACCCCTCCACTTT
TRBV7-8,TRBJ1-1,.,.,CASSLASGFVSTEAFF,TGTGCCAGCAGCTTAGCTTCAGGGTTTGTATCCACTGAAGCTTTCTTT
TRBV28,TRBJ1-5,.,.,CASSFEWGGRYDQPQHF,TGTGCCAGCAGTTTTGAGTGGGGAGGACGGTATGATCAGCCCCAGCATTTT
TRBV5-6,TRBJ2-2,.,few,CASTRDFTGELFF,TGTGCCAGCACCAGGGATTTCACCGGGGAGCTGTTTTTT
TRBV10-3,TRBJ2-1,TRBD1,.,CAIRLGQGEDNEQFF,TGTGCCATCAGGCTGGGACAGGGGGAAGACAATGAGCAGTTCTTC
TRBV7-2,TRBJ2-7,TRBD2,few,CASRLTSGGAPYEQYF,TGTGCCAGCAGACTCACTAGCGGGGGGGCCCCCTACGAGCAGTACTTC
TRBV5-6,TRBJ1-5,.,.,CASSLSAYNQPQHF,TGTGCCAGCAGCTTGAGTGCATATAATCAGCCCCAGCATTTT
TRBV10-3,TRBJ2-7,TRBD2,.,CAIRAGREGPYEQYF,TGTGCCATCCGGGCGGGGCGGGAGGGCCCCTACGAGCAGTACTTC
TRBV14,TRBJ2-3,TRBD2,.,CASSSGLASYGGATQYF,TGTGCCAGCAGCAGCGGACTAGCGAGCTATGGTGGTGCGACGCAGTATTTT
TRBV4-2,TRBJ2-2,.,.,CASSQEATGELFF,TGTGCCAGCAGCCAAGAGGCCACCGGGGAGCTGTTTTTT
TRBV5-5,TRBJ2-2,TRBD2,.,CASSLRLAGGRYTGELFF,TGTGCCAGCAGCCTCCGATTAGCGGGGGGCCGGTACACCGGGGAGCTGTTTTTT
TRBV29-1,TRBJ1-1,.,.,CSVYTTEAFF,TGCAGCGTTTACACAACCGAAGCTTTCTTT
TRBV5-1,TRBJ1-2,.,.,CASSLDRGDYTF,TGCGCCAGCAGCTTGGATCGGGGGGACTACACCTTC
TRBV30,TRBJ1-3,.,.,CAWRLTSSGNTIYF,TGTGCCTGGAGACTGACGAGCTCTGGAAACACCATATATTTT
TRBV19,TRBJ1-6,.,.,CASSIAGAFYNSPLHF,TGTGCCAGTAGCATTGCGGGGGCCTTCTATAATTCACCCCTCCACTTT
TRBV6-5,TRBJ2-7,TRBD1,.,CASRFPSTGIEQYF,TGTGCCAGCAGATTTCCCTCGACAGGGATCGAGCAGTACTTC
TRBV7-9,TRBJ1-3,TRBD1,.,CASSLATGVANTIYF,TGTGCCAGCAGCTTAGCGACAGGGGTGGCGAACACCATATATTTT